This TCR beta chain was profiled in a study of blood T cell repertoires in COVID-19. This clone appeared a few times. The germline V gene encodes CDR1 MNHEY and CDR2 SVGAGI. The CDR3 has 14 residues. The V gene lost 6 bases and the J gene lost 5 bases, with 16 bases spanning the gap. Sequencing used immunoSEQ multiplex PCR; TCRdb keeps in-frame clones, though not all of them. This repertoire shows about 160,000 clones, approximately 83% found once; its top ten account for roughly 9%. The clonotype comes from a woman aged 80 or over with active or convalescent COVID-19. The sequencing input was peripheral blood. This sequence joins TRBV6-5 and TRBJ1-1; perhaps TRBD1 as D (5 bases). In DNA form, the CDR3 reads TGTGCCAGCAGCCTGGGGCAGGGTAGGACTGAAGCTTTCTTT. Translating gives CASSLGQGRTEAFF.